This TCR beta chain was identified during a study of T cells in Graves' hyperthyroidism and ophthalmopathy. Study context: Initial diagnosis, before any treatment, was when peripheral blood was collected.

Per the germline V gene, CDR1 is KGHDR and CDR2 is SFDVKD. Trimming took off 3 bases at V and 5 bases at J, with 12 bases between the two ends. The CDR3 is 14 residues long. This clonotype was seen repeatedly, ten times or more. The hyperthyroidism patients had all been newly diagnosed, and their disease duration was under 2 months. Their ages ranged from 18 to 65 years. Researchers took RNA transcripts and amplified the TCR beta CDR3 regions from them. The HTBI primer set drove a first-round RT-PCR of the TCR CDR3. One entry per CDR3 protein results from TCRdb running MiXCR on the multiplex PCR reads. The profile shows approximately 870,000 distinct CDR3 sequences, 38% of them singletons.

The sample was blood. The chain carries TRBV24-1 and TRBJ2-5, with D uncertain. The TCR sequence derives from a man between 18 and 35 years old with Graves' hyperthyroidism. The CDR3 nucleotides are TGTGCCACCAGTGATCCCGCAAGTAGGGAGACCCAGTACTTC. Residues: CATSDPASRETQYF.